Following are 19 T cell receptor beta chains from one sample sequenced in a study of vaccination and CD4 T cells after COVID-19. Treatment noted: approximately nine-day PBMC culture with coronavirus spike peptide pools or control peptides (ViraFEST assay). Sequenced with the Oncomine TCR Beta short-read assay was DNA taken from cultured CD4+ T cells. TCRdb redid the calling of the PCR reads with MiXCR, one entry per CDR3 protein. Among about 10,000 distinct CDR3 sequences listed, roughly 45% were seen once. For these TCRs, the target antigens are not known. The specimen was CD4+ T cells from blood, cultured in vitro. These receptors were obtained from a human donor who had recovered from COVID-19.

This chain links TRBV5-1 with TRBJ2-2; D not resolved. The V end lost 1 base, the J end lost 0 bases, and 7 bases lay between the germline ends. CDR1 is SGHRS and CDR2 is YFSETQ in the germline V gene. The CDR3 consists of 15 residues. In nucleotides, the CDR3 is TGCGCCAGCAGCTTGAGACCAACGAACACCGGGGAGCTGTTTTTT. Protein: CASSLRPTNTGELFF.

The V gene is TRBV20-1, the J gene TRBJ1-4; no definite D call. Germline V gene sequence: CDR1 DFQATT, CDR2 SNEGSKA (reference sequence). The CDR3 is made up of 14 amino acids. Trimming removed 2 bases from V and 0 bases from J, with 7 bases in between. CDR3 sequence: CSARRGATNEKLFF. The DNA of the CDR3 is TGCAGTGCTAGAAGAGGTGCAACTAATGAAAAACTGTTTTTT.

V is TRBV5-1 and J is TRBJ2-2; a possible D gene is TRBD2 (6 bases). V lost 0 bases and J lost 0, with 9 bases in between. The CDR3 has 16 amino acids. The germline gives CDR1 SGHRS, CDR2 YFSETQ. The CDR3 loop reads CASSLVGTANTGELFF. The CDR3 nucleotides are TGCGCCAGCAGCTTGGTGGGGACTGCGAACACCGGGGAGCTGTTTTTT.

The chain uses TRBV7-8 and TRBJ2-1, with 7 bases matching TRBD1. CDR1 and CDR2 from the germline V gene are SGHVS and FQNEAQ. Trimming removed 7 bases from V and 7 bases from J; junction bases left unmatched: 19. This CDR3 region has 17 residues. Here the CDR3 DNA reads TGTGCCAGCACCCTAGACAGGGCCCGGACGTTGGGGAATGAGCAGTTCTTC. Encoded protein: CASTLDRARTLGNEQFF.

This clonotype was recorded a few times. The CDR3 bases are TGTGCCAGCAGGGCACAGGGGTCGACTTCACCCCTCCACTTT. Its translation is CASRAQGSTSPLHF. V gene TRBV7-2 combines with J gene TRBJ1-6, with 7 nucleotides matching TRBD1. V was pared by 6 bases and J by 9 bases, with 8 bases of the junction left unmatched. This CDR3 comprises 14 residues. Germline assignment: CDR1 SGHTA and CDR2 FQGNSA.

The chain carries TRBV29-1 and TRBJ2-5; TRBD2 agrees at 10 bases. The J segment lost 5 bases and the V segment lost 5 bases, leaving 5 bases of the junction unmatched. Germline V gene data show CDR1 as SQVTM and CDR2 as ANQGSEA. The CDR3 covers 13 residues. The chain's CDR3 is CSVHASGGETQYF. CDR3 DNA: TGCAGCGTTCACGCTAGCGGGGGTGAGACCCAGTACTTC.

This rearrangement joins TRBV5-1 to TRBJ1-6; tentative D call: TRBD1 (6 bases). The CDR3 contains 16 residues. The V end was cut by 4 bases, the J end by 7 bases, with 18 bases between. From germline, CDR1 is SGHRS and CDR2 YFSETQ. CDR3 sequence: CASSQNTQGSNSPLHF. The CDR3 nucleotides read TGCGCCAGCAGCCAAAATACTCAGGGGTCGAATTCACCCCTCCACTTT. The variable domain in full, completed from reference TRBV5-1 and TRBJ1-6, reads KAGVTQTPRYLIKTRGQQVTLSCSPISGHRSVSWYQQTPGQGLQFLFEYFSETQRNKGNFPGRFSGRQFSNSRSEMNVSTLELGDSALYLCASSQNTQGSNSPLHFGNGTRLTVT.

The CDR3 bases are TGCGCCAGCAGCCCACAACTGTCAGATACGCAGTATTTT. Encoded protein: CASSPQLSDTQYF. V is TRBV4-1 and J is TRBJ2-3; D not certain. Germline V lookup: CDR1 MGHRA, CDR2 YSYEKL. Trimming shortened V by 4 bases and J by 4 bases, and 9 bases separated the two germline ends. This CDR3 is built from 13 residues.

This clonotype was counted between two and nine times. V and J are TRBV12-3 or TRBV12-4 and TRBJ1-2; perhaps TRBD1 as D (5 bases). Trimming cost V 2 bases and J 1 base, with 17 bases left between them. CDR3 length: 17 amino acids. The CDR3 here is CASSLSYSGGINYGYTF. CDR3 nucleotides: TGTGCCAGCAGTTTAAGCTATTCTGGGGGAATTAACTATGGCTACACCTTC.

The CDR3 loop is CASSHLGGDTIYF. The DNA for the CDR3 is TGTGCCAGCAGCCACTTGGGGGGGGACACCATATATTTT. V usage is TRBV3-1 and J usage is TRBJ1-3, with D tentatively TRBD1 (5 bases). This CDR3 is 13 amino acids long. With 3 bases removed from V and 8 bases from J, the gap between germline ends came to 11 bases. Germline CDR1 and CDR2: LGHDT and YNNKEL (reference sequence).

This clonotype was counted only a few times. The CDR3 reads CASSRRENYGYTF. CDR3 nucleotide sequence: TGTGCCAGCAGTCGACGGGAGAACTATGGCTACACCTTC. This chain joins TRBV12-3 or TRBV12-4 and TRBJ1-2, with D unresolved. The CDR3 is 13 amino acids. The V and J ends lost 5 bases and 2 bases respectively, with 9 bases between them.

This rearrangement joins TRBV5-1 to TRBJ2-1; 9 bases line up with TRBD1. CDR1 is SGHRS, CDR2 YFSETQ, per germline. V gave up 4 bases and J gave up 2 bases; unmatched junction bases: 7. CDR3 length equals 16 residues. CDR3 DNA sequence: TGCGCCAGCAGCGGAGGGACAGGGAAAACCTACAATGAGCAGTTCTTC. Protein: CASSGGTGKTYNEQFF.

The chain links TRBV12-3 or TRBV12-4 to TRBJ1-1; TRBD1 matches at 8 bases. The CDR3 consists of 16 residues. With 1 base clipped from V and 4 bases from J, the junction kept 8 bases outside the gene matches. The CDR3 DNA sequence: TGTGCCAGCAGTTTAGGACAGGGGAACTACGGCACTGAAGCTTTCTTT. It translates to CASSLGQGNYGTEAFF.

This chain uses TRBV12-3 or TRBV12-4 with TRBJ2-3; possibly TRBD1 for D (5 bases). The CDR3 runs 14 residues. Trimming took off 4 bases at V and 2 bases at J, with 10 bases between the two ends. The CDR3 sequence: CASSSDKNTDTQYF. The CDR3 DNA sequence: TGTGCCAGCAGTTCGGACAAGAACACAGATACGCAGTATTTT.

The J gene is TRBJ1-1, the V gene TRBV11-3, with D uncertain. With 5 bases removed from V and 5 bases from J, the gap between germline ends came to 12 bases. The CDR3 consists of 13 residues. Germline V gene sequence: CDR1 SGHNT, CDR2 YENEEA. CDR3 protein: CASSPGSLTEAFF. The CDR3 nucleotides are TGTGCCAGCAGCCCGGGTAGTCTGACTGAAGCTTTCTTT.

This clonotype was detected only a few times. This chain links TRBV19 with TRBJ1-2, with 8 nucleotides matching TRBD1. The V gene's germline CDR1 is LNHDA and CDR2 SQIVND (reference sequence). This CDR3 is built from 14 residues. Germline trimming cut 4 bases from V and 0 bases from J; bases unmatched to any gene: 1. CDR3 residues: CASSTTGANYGYTF. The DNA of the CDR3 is TGTGCCAGTAGTACGACAGGGGCTAACTATGGCTACACCTTC.

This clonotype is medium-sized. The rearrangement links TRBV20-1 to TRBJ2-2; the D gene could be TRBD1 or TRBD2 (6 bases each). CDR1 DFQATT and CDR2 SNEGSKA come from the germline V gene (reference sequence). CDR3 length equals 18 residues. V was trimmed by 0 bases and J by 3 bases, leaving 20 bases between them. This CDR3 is CSARDRERGLSDTGELFF. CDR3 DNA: TGCAGTGCTAGAGATAGGGAACGGGGGCTTTCGGACACCGGGGAGCTGTTTTTT.

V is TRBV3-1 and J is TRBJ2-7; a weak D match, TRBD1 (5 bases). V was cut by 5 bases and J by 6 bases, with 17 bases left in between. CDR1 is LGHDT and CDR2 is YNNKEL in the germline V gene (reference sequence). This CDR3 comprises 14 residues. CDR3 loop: CASSFRYRTVEQYF. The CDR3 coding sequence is TGTGCCAGCAGCTTCAGATACAGGACGGTCGAGCAGTACTTC.

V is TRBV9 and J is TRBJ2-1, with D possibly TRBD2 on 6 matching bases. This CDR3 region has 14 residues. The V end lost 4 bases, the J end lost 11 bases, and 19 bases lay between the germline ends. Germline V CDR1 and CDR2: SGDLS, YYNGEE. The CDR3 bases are TGTGCCAGCAGCCAAACGACTAGGGGTTCGAAGCAGTTCTTC. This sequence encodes CASSQTTRGSKQFF.